This entry lists 11 T cell receptor beta chains sequenced from one sample in a study of T cell responses to AZD1222 COVID-19 vaccine. The method was immunoSEQ multiplex PCR; TCRdb's version includes in-frame clones alone and lacks a portion of them. The sample shows fewer than 150,000 clones, over 80% of them seen only once. The source was peripheral blood, collected 28 days after the second AZD1222 dose. These receptors were obtained from an adult who received the AZD1222 COVID-19 vaccine.

The gene calls are TRBV4-1 and TRBJ2-5; D is uncertain. V was pared by 0 bases and J by 2 bases, with 10 bases between. The CDR3 extends over 15 amino acids. CDR1 is MGHRA and CDR2 is YSYEKL in the germline V gene. The CDR3, as DNA: TGCGCCAGCAGCCAAGATCCTTCATCACAAGAGACCCAGTACTTC. Protein sequence: CASSQDPSSQETQYF.

The genes are TRBV28 and TRBJ1-6, with 7 bases aligning to TRBD1. CDR3 length: 15 amino acids. Germline CDR1 is MDHEN and CDR2 is SYDVKM. After removal of 5 bases from V and 7 bases from J, the junction contained 8 bases not matched to a gene. The CDR3: CASSMGQPQNSPLHF. The CDR3 DNA reads TGTGCCAGCAGTATGGGACAGCCCCAGAATTCACCCCTCCACTTT.

The J gene is TRBJ1-5, the V gene TRBV29-1, with D uncertain. Germline values: CDR1 SQVTM, CDR2 ANQGSEA. The CDR3 spans 13 residues. V gave up 6 bases and J gave up 3 bases, with 12 bases separating them. CDR3 in amino acids: CSVQDAFNQPQHF. The CDR3 nucleotides are TGCAGCGTCCAGGACGCCTTCAATCAGCCCCAGCATTTT.

The rearrangement links TRBV5-1 to TRBJ2-2; TRBD1 agrees at 10 bases. Germline-derived CDR1 and CDR2 are SGHRS and YFSETQ. V lost 5 bases, J lost 5 bases, and 6 bases stayed unmatched. This CDR3 has 15 amino acids. The CDR3 nucleotides read TGCGCCAGCAGTACCGGACAGGGGGTAACCGGGGAGCTGTTTTTT. Its translation: CASSTGQGVTGELFF.

The chain uses TRBV10-2 and TRBJ1-1; perhaps TRBD1 as D (6 bases). This CDR3 comprises 16 residues. CDR1 and CDR2 from the germline V gene are WSHSY and SAAADI. Trimming took 3 bases from V and 0 from J, leaving 14 bases between them. CDR3 protein: CASSDPRQDMNTEAFF. The CDR3 DNA reads as TGCGCCAGCAGTGACCCAAGACAGGACATGAACACTGAAGCTTTCTTT.

This sequence joins TRBV19 and TRBJ2-2, with 8 nucleotides matching TRBD1. Germline-derived CDR1 and CDR2 are LNHDA and SQIVND (reference sequence). This CDR3 region has 14 residues. J gave up 5 bases and V 4 bases, and 3 bases lay outside the gene matches. The CDR3 is CASSTRQGTGELFF. DNA for the CDR3: TGTGCCAGTAGTACTCGACAGGGGACCGGGGAGCTGTTTTTT.

This clone was counted between two and nine times. The chain joins TRBV18 to TRBJ1-1, with TRBD1 matching over 7 bases. CDR3 size: 13 residues. Per the germline V gene, CDR1 is KGHSH and CDR2 is LQKENI. The V gene end was trimmed by 5 bases and the J gene end by 0 bases; junction bases not matched to a gene: 0. The CDR3, as DNA: TGTGCCAGCTCAGGGACAGTGAACACTGAAGCTTTCTTT. This gives the protein CASSGTVNTEAFF. The whole variable domain, remainder taken from reference TRBV18 and TRBJ1-1, is NAGVMQNPRHLVRRRGQEARLRCSPMKGHSHVYWYRQLPEEGLKFMVYLQKENIIDESGMPKERFSAEFPKEGPSILRIQQVVRGDSAAYFCASSGTVNTEAFFGQGTRLTVV.

The chain recombines TRBV10-3 with TRBJ1-2; 8 nucleotides match TRBD1. Germline-derived CDR1 and CDR2 are ENHRY and SYGVKD. The trim removed 2 bases at V and 3 bases at J, leaving 5 bases unmatched. This CDR3 spans 15 amino acids. CDR3 sequence (DNA): TGTGCCATCAGTGAGCCCGACAGGGGTCACTATGGCTACACCTTC. Its protein is CAISEPDRGHYGYTF.

CDR3 loop: CASSISTAGGPYEQYF. The CDR3 DNA is TGTGCCAGCAGCATCTCCACGGCGGGAGGACCGTACGAGCAGTACTTC. This chain links TRBV11-2 with TRBJ2-7; 8 bases map to TRBD2. The CDR3 runs to 16 residues. CDR1 is SGHAT, CDR2 FQNNGV, per germline. The V segment lost 5 bases and the J segment 4 bases; nucleotides outside the gene matches: 13.

The chain recombines TRBV28 with TRBJ2-7, with 11 bases that match TRBD1. From germline, CDR1 is MDHEN and CDR2 SYDVKM. The J segment lost 3 bases and the V segment lost 1 base, leaving 2 bases of the junction unmatched. The CDR3 covers 15 residues. The CDR3 protein is CASSLYGTGGYEQYF. Here the CDR3 DNA reads TGTGCCAGCAGTTTATACGGGACAGGGGGCTACGAGCAGTACTTC.

The chain employs TRBV20-1 and TRBJ1-2; D gene unclear. This CDR3 has 15 amino acids. Germline-derived CDR1 and CDR2 are DFQATT and SNEGSKA (reference sequence). The V and J ends lost 3 bases and 2 bases respectively, with 16 bases between them. The chain's CDR3 is CSASGGRWENYGYTF. The DNA for the CDR3 is TGCAGTGCTAGTGGAGGGCGCTGGGAAAACTATGGCTACACCTTC.